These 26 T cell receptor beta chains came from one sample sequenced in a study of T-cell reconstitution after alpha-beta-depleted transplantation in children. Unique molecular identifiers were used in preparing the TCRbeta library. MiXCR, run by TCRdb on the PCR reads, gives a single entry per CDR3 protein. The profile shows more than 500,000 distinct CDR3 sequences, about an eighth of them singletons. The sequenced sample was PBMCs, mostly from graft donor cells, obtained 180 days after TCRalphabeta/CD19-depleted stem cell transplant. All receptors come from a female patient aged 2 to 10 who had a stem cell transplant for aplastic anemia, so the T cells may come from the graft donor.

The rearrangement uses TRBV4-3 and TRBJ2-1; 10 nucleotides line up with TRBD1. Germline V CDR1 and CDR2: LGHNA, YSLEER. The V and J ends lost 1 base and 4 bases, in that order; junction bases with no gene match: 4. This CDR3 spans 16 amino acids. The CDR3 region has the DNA TGCGCCAGCAGCCAAGGGACAGGGGGAAGGTACAATGAGCAGTTCTTC. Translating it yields CASSQGTGGRYNEQFF.

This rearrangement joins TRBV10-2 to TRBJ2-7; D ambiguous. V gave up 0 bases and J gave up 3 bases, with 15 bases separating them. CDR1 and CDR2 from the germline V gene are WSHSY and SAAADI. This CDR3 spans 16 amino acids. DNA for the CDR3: TGCGCCAGCAGTGAGTCGAAGCACTCACCCCTCTACGAGCAGTACGTC. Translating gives CASSESKHSPLYEQYV.

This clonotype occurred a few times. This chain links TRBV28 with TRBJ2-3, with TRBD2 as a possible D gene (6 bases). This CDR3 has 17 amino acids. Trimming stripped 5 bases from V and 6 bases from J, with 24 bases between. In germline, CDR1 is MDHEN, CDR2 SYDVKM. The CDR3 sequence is CASSPTGLLLDSDTQYF. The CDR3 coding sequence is TGTGCCAGCAGTCCCACGGGACTTCTCCTCGATTCCGATACGCAGTATTTT. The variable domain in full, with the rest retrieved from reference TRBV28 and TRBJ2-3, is DVKVTQSSRYLVKRTGEKVFLECVQDMDHENMFWYRQDPGLGLRLIYFSYDVKMKEKGDIPEGYSVSREKKERFSLILESASTNQTSMYLCASSPTGLLLDSDTQYFGPGTRLTVL.

The DNA for the CDR3 is TGTGCCAGCAGACGCGGGGTAGCGGGGGTCAATGAGCAGTTCTTC. Translating gives CASRRGVAGVNEQFF. V and J are TRBV7-9 and TRBJ2-1; 9 bases are a match to TRBD2. Germline V gives CDR1 SEHNR, CDR2 FQNEAQ (reference sequence). The CDR3 runs 15 residues. The V segment lost 6 bases and the J segment 6 bases; nucleotides outside the gene matches: 9.

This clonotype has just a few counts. The CDR3 sequence is CASSPMNTGELFF. The DNA for the CDR3 is TGTGCCAGCAGTCCTATGAACACCGGGGAGCTGTTTTTT. The chain links TRBV9 to TRBJ2-2; D remains ambiguous. The CDR3 runs 13 residues. V was trimmed by 5 bases and J by 1 base, leaving 6 bases between them. Germline lookup yields CDR1 SGDLS and CDR2 YYNGEE.

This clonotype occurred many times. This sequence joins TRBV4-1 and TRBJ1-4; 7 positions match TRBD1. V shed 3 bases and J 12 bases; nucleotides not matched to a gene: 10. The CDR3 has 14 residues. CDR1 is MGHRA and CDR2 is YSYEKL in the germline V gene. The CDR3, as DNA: TGCGCCAGCAGCCAGTGGACAGGAACCGGGGAACTGTTTTTT. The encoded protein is CASSQWTGTGELFF.

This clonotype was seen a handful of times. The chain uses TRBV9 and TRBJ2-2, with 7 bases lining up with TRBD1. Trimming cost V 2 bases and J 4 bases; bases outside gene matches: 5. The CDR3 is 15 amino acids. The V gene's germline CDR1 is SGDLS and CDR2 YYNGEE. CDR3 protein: CASSVRGLGTGELFF. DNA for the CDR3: TGTGCCAGCAGCGTTAGGGGGCTGGGCACCGGGGAGCTGTTTTTT.

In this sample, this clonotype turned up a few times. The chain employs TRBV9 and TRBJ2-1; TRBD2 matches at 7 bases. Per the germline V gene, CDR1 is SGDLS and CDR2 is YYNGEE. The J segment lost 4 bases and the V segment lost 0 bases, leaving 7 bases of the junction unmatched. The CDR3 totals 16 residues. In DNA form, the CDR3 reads TGTGCCAGCAGCGTAGGGCCAGCGGGAAGATACAATGAGCAGTTCTTC. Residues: CASSVGPAGRYNEQFF.

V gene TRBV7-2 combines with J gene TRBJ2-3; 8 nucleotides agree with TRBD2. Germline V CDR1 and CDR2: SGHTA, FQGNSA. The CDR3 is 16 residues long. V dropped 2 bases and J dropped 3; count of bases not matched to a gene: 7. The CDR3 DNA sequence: TGTGCCAGCAGCTTACCATCGACTAGCGTAACAGATACGCAGTATTTT. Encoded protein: CASSLPSTSVTDTQYF.

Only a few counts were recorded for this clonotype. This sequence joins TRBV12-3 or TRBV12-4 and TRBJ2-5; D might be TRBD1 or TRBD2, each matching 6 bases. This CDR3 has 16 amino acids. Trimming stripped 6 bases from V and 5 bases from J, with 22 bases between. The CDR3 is CASSQERDTGGETQYF. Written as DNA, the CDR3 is TGTGCCAGCAGCCAAGAACGGGACACCGGAGGGGAGACCCAGTACTTC.

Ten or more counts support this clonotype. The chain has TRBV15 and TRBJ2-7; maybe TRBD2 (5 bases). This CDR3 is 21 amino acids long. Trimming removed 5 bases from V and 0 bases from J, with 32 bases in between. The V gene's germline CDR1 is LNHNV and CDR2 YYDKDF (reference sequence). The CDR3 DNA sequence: TGTGCCACCAGCGCGCGGTTTTTATCCGCAGCCCGGGGTGCAAGCTCCTACGAGCAGTACTTC. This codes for CATSARFLSAARGASSYEQYF.

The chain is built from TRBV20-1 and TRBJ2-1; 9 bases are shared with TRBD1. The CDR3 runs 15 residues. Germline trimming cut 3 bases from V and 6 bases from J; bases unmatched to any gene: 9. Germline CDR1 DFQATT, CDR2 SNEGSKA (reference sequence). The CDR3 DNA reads TGCAGTGCTAGGGACGGGACAGGGAGAGGCAATGAGCAGTTCTTC. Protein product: CSARDGTGRGNEQFF.

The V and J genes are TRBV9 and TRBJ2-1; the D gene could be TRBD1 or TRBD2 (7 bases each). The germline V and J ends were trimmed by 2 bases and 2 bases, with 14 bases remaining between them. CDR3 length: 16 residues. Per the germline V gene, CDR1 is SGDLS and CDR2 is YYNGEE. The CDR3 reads CASSVLRGGTYNEQFF. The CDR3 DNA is TGTGCCAGCAGCGTCCTCAGGGGGGGAACCTACAATGAGCAGTTCTTC.

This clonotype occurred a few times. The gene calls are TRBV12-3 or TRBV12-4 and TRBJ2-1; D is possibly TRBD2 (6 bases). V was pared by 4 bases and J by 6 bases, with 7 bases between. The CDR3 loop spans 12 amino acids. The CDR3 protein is CASSSLANEQFF. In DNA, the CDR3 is TGTGCCAGCAGTTCACTAGCCAATGAGCAGTTCTTC.

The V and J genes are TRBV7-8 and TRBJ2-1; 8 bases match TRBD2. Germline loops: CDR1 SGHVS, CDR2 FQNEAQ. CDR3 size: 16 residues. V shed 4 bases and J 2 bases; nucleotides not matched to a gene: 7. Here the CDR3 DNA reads TGTGCCAGCAGCTCACAGCGGGAGAGACCCTACAATGAGCAGTTCTTC. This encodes CASSSQRERPYNEQFF.

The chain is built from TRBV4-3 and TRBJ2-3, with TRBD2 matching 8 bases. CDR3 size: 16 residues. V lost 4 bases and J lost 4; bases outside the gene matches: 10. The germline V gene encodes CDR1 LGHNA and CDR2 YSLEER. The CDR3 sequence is CASSPALADPADTQYF. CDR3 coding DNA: TGCGCCAGCAGCCCCGCACTAGCGGATCCCGCAGATACGCAGTATTTT.

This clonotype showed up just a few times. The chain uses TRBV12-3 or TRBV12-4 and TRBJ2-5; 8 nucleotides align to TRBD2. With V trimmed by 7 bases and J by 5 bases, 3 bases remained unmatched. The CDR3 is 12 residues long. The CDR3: CASTPGGETQYF. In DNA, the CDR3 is TGTGCCAGCACCCCGGGAGGGGAGACCCAGTACTTC.

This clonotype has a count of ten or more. CDR3 coding DNA: TGTGCCAGCAGTAATACAGGGGGCACTGAAGCTTTCTTT. It codes for CASSNTGGTEAFF. The V gene is TRBV12-3 or TRBV12-4, the J gene TRBJ1-1; 8 positions match TRBD1. The CDR3 spans 13 residues. Trimming removed 5 bases from V and 4 bases from J; junction bases left unmatched: 3.

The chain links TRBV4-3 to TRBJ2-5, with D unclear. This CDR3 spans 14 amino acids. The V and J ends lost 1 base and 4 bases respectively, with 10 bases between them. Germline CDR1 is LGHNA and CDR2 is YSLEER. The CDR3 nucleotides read TGCGCCAGCAGCCAAGGTTTCACCGGAGAGACCCAGTACTTC. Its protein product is CASSQGFTGETQYF.

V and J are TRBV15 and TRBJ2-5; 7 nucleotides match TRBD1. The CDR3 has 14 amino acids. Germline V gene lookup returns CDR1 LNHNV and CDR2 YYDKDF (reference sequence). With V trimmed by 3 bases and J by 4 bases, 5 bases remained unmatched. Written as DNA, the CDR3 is TGTGCCACCAGCAGGACAGGGATTGGAGAGACCCAGTACTTC. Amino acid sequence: CATSRTGIGETQYF.

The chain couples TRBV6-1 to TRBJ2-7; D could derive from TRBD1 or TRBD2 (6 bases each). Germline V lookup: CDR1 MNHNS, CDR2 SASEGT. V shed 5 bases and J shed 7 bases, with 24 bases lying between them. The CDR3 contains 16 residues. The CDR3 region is CASSRTLGLAGEEQYV. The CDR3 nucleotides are TGTGCCAGCAGTCGAACCCTGGGACTGGCAGGGGAGGAGCAGTACGTC.

The CDR3 region is CSATTNSNQPQHF. CDR3 nucleotide sequence: TGCAGTGCTACCACGAATAGCAATCAGCCCCAGCATTTT. This chain links TRBV20-1 with TRBJ1-5; unclear D gene. Trimming shortened V by 4 bases and J by 0 bases, and 7 bases separated the two germline ends. CDR3 length equals 13 residues. Germline CDR1 is DFQATT and CDR2 is SNEGSKA (reference sequence).

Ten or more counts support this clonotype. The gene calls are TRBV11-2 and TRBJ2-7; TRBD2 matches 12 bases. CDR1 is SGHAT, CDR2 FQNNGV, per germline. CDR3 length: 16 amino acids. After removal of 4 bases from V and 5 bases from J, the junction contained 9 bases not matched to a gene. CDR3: CASSSTLAGGSNEQYV. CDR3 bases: TGTGCCAGCAGCTCGACTCTAGCGGGAGGGTCCAACGAGCAGTACGTC.

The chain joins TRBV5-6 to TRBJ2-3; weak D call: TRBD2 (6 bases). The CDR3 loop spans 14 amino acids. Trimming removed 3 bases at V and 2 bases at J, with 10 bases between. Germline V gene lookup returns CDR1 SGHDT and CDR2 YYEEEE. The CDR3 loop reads CASSWGLTTDTQYF. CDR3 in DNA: TGTGCCAGCAGCTGGGGACTGACCACAGATACGCAGTATTTT.

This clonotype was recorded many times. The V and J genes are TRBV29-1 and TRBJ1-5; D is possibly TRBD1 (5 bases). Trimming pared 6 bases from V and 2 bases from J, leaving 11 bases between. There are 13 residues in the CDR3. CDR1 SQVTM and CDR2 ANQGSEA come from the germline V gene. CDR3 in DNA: TGCAGCGTGTGGGACGGACGCAATCAGCCCCAGCATTTT. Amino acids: CSVWDGRNQPQHF.

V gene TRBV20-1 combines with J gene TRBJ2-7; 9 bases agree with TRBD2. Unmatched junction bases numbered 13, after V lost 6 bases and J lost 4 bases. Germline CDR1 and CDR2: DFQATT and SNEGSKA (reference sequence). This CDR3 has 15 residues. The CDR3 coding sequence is TGCAGTGCCCGAGCGAGCGGGAGGCCGGTTTACGAGCAGTACTTC. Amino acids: CSARASGRPVYEQYF.